The sequence of this TCR beta chain was determined in a study of blood T cell repertoires in COVID-19. The wider study: Specimens from acute and convalescent COVID-19 originated in the United States, Italy and Spain. From T cells, B-cell-depleted T cells, or PBMCs came the material, which was cDNA or gDNA.

The V and J ends lost 5 bases and 5 bases respectively, with 4 bases between them. The CDR3 has 12 amino acids. CDR1 and CDR2 (germline): SEHNR, FQNEAQ (reference sequence). Profiling relied on immunoSEQ multiplex PCR, and the TCRdb table lists in-frame clones only, not all of them. The sample comprises 210,000 or so clones, around 80% of which are singletons, and approximately 12% rests with the top ten. The material sequenced was peripheral blood. The J gene is TRBJ1-6, the V gene TRBV7-9, with no clear D. The clonotype originates from a man aged 45 to 65 who had recovered from COVID-19. The CDR3, as DNA: TGTGCCAGCAGCCTACATAATTCACCCCTCCACTTT. Translated, it gives CASSLHNSPLHF.